Here is one T cell receptor (beta chain) with its context. The data originate from a study of pediatric ulcerative colitis. One to two pinch biopsies were taken from the rectum during colonoscopy. Profiling relied on immunoSEQ multiplex PCR, and the TCRdb table lists in-frame clones only, not all of them. The sample consists of tens of thousands of clones, around 79% of them appearing once. Germline lookup yields CDR1 KGHSH and CDR2 LQKENI. Trimming took off 3 bases at V and 0 bases at J, with 12 bases between the two ends. CDR3 length: 15 amino acids. Sequencing was performed on gut tissue. This receptor was identified in a girl between 5 and 17 years old with moderate ulcerative colitis. The chain recombines TRBV18 with TRBJ2-7; tentative D call: TRBD1 (5 bases). The CDR3: CASSPSARDSYEQYF. Written as DNA, the CDR3 is TGTGCCAGCTCACCTTCGGCCAGGGACTCCTACGAGCAGTACTTC.